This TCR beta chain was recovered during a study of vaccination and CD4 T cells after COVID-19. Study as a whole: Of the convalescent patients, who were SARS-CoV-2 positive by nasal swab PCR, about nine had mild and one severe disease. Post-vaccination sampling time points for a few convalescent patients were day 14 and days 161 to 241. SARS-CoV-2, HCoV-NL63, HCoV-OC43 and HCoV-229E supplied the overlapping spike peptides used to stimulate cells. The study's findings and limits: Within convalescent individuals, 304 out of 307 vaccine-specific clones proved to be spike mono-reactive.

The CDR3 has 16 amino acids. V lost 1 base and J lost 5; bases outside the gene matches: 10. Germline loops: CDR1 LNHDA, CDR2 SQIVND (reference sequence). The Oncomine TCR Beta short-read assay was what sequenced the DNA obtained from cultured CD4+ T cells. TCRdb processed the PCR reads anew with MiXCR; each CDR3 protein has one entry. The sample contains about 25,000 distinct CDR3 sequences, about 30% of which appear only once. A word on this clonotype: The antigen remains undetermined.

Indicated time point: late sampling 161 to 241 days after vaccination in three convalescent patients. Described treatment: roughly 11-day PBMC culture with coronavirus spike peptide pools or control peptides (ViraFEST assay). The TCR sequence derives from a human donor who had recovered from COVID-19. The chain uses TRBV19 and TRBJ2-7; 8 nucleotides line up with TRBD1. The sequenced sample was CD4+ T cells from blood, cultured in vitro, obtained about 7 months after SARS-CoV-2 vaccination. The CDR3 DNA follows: TGTGCCAGTAGTATAGTCGGGGGACAGGTTCCCGACGAGCAGTACTTC. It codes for CASSIVGGQVPDEQYF.